This is a list of T cell receptor beta chains from one sample in a study of blood T cell repertoires in COVID-19. TCRdb's copy holds only in-frame clones and misses some; the assay was immunoSEQ multiplex PCR. The sample includes about 27,000 clones, more than 85% of them seen just once. The source material was peripheral blood. The source is a human donor with active COVID-19. The donor label of this sample is uncertain. CDR3s include the opening cysteine and the closing phenylalanine or tryptophan. Fields, in order: V gene, D gene, J gene, CDR3 protein. The D gene is left open where the match is weak.

v_gene: TRBV3-1/TRBV3-2
d_gene: -
j_gene: TRBJ2-7
CDR3aa: CASSVSTGGSSYEQYF

v_gene: TRBV7-2
d_gene: -
j_gene: TRBJ2-3
CDR3aa: CASSLEVVLAPDTQYF

v_gene: TRBV7-3
d_gene: -
j_gene: TRBJ2-7
CDR3aa: CATTEEGGGACEQYF

v_gene: TRBV30
d_gene: -
j_gene: TRBJ1-2
CDR3aa: CAWTAGPAFDGYTF

v_gene: TRBV5-1
d_gene: -
j_gene: TRBJ2-5
CDR3aa: CASSPGTPQETQYF

v_gene: TRBV7-2
d_gene: TRBD1
j_gene: TRBJ1-1
CDR3aa: CASSSKGQGTEAFF

v_gene: TRBV4-3
d_gene: TRBD2
j_gene: TRBJ2-2
CDR3aa: CASRPLAGGPGELFF

v_gene: TRBV7-9
d_gene: -
j_gene: TRBJ2-5
CDR3aa: CASSPLTLIGYETQYF

v_gene: TRBV4-1
d_gene: TRBD2
j_gene: TRBJ2-3
CDR3aa: CASSQGGASGGVFTDTQYF

v_gene: TRBV9
d_gene: TRBD1
j_gene: TRBJ2-5
CDR3aa: CASSKPPSGGETQYF

v_gene: TRBV6-5
d_gene: -
j_gene: TRBJ1-3
CDR3aa: CASSKTFSSGNTIYF

v_gene: TRBV2
d_gene: TRBD1
j_gene: TRBJ2-7
CDR3aa: CASSATDRGLFQYF

v_gene: TRBV6-2/TRBV6-3
d_gene: -
j_gene: TRBJ2-2
CDR3aa: CASSYSVGSNTGELFF